These T cell receptor beta chains were read from a single sample in a study of blood T cells in healthy people across ages. TCRdb reprocessed the 5' RACE reads via MiXCR and lists one record per CDR3 protein. The data contain some 560,000 distinct CDR3 sequences, around 27% of them singletons. These data were also reused for a study on T cells of mothers and their children.

Sequenced input: blood. Receptors originate from a boy under 10 years old in good health. The CDR3 runs from the conserved cysteine through the conserved F or W.

v_gene	j_gene	CDR3aa
TRBV3-1	TRBJ1-1	CASSQGNSGFEAFF
TRBV7-9	TRBJ2-1	CASSLPSGNSYNEQFF
TRBV18	TRBJ1-4	CASSPTSMTLFF
TRBV6-5	TRBJ1-1	CASSYWPSDGNTEAFF
TRBV28	TRBJ2-7	CARSLSGGGPSYKQYF
TRBV7-2	TRBJ1-5	CASSSGQGNQPQHF
TRBV6-5	TRBJ1-4	CASNAIRDSNEKLFF
TRBV6-5	TRBJ2-5	CASHVLGEETQYF
TRBV12-5	TRBJ1-1	CASGFGSGAFF
TRBV9	TRBJ1-2	CASSPRVGPTNYGYTF